The clone carrying this T cell receptor beta chain showed up many times. CDR3 length: 14 amino acids. V trimming: 1 base; J trimming: 2 bases; junction bases outside the gene matches: 3. Germline CDR1 DFQATT, CDR2 SNEGSKA (reference sequence). Through Arm-PCR of CDR3 regions and iRepertoire HTBI primers, TCR beta libraries were built. One entry per CDR3 protein, called by TCRdb with MiXCR from the multiplex PCR reads. This table holds under 300,000 distinct CDR3 sequences, around 19% found once. Time point indicated: newly diagnosed GD, antithyroid drugs for less than 3 months. There was RNA extracted from PBMCs, and the TCR library was made from it. The data stem from a study of regulatory T cells in long-lasting Graves disease. These data were also reused for a study on T cells in Graves' hyperthyroidism and ophthalmopathy. That paper adds: On the basis of clinical symptoms, serum thyroxine and TRAb, thyroid ultrasound and orbital computed tomography, diagnoses were made.

The V gene is TRBV20-1, the J gene TRBJ2-7; 9 nucleotides agree with TRBD1. The sample consisted of peripheral blood mononuclear cells (PBMCs), taken at new diagnosis, from a patient treated with antithyroid drugs. This receptor was obtained from a woman aged 25 to 45 with Graves disease. CDR3 in amino acids: CSARAGQGTYEQYF. The CDR3 DNA is TGCAGTGCTAGAGCGGGACAGGGAACCTACGAGCAGTACTTC.